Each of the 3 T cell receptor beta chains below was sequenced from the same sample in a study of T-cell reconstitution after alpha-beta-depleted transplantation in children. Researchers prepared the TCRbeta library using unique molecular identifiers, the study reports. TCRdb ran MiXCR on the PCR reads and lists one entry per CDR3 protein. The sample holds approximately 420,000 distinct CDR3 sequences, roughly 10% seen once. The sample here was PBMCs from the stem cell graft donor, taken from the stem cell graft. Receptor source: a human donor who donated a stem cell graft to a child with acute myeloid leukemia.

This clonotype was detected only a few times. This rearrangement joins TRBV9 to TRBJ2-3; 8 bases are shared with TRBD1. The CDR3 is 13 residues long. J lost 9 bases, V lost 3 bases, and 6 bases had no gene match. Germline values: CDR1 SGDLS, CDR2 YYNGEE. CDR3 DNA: TGTGCCAGCAGCGACCGGACAGGGAGCACGCAGTATTTT. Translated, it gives CASSDRTGSTQYF. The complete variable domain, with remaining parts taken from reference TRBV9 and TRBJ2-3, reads DSGVTQTPKHLITATGQRVTLRCSPRSGDLSVYWYQQSLDQGLQFLIQYYNGEERAKGNILERFSAQQFPDLHSELNLSSLELGDSALYFCASSDRTGSTQYFGPGTRLTVL.

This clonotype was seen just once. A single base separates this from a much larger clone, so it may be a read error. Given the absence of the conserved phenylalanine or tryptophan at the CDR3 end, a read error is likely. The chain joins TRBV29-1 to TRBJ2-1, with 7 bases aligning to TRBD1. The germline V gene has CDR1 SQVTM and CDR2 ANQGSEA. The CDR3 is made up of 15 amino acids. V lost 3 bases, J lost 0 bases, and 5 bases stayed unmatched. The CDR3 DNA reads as TGCAGCGTTGACTCGGGACAGAGCTCCTACAATGAGCAGTTCTAC. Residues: CSVDSGQSSYNEQFY.

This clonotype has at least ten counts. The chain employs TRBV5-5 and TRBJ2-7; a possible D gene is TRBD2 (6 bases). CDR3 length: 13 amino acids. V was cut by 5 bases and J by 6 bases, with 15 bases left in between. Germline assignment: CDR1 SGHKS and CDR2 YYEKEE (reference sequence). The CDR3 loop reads CASSYIRDSEQYF. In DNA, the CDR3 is TGTGCCAGCAGTTATATCCGGGACTCCGAGCAGTACTTC.